Listed below are T cell receptor beta chains from one sample, sequenced in a study of T cells after yellow fever vaccination. TCRdb processed the 5' RACE reads anew with MiXCR; each CDR3 protein has one entry. The table records 620,000 or so distinct CDR3 sequences, over 9% of them present only once. The source was PBMCs, collected on the day of the yellow fever booster vaccination. The source is a man aged 25-45 years who received the YFV17D yellow fever vaccine. Each CDR3 is given with its conserved first and last residue. A D gene is named only where the DNA matches it firmly. Not every row has a clone size; where given, it reads once, few, many or a size class.

TRBJ2-1 TRBV27 NA NA CASRGLGSSYNEQFF TGTGCCAGCAGGGGGCTGGGGAGCTCCTACAATGAGCAGTTCTTC
TRBJ2-5 TRBV20-1 few TRBD2 CSASPSGRAETQYF TGCAGTGCTAGCCCTAGCGGGAGAGCGGAGACCCAGTACTTC
TRBJ2-1 TRBV12-3/TRBV12-4 NA NA CASNKLLAGGEQFF TGTGCCAGCAACAAACTACTGGCGGGTGGCGAGCAGTTCTTC
TRBJ2-5 TRBV19 NA NA CASSIQATHFETQYF TGTGCCAGTAGTATCCAGGCCACCCACTTCGAGACCCAGTACTTC
TRBJ2-1 TRBV5-5 NA NA CASSTTNEQFF TGTGCCAGCAGCACTACCAATGAGCAGTTCTTC
TRBJ2-5 TRBV20-1 few NA CSADRQETQYF TGCAGTGCTGACCGTCAAGAGACCCAGTACTTC
TRBJ2-1 TRBV6-5 many TRBD1 CASSVRQGEQFF TGTGCCAGCAGTGTCCGACAGGGCGAGCAGTTCTTC
TRBJ2-3 TRBV20-1 NA NA CGAKKGPTDTQYF TGCGGTGCTAAGAAGGGCCCCACAGATACGCAGTATTTT
TRBJ2-1 TRBV30 few TRBD2 CACPRVSGSSLEQFF TGTGCCTGCCCTCGTGTTAGCGGGAGTAGTTTGGAGCAGTTCTTC
TRBJ1-4 TRBV5-6 few TRBD1 CASSSTGGDEKLFF TGTGCCAGCAGCTCGACAGGGGGCGATGAAAAACTGTTTTTT
TRBJ2-1 TRBV5-1 NA NA CASSPGGAGIYNEQFF TGCGCCAGCAGCCCAGGGGGGGCGGGAATTTACAATGAGCAGTTCTTC
TRBJ2-3 TRBV7-2 NA TRBD2 CASSSSGGLVGTDTQYF TGTGCCAGCAGCTCTAGCGGCGGACTAGTCGGCACAGATACGCAGTATTTT
TRBJ2-1 TRBV9 few NA CASSLESLRSDNEQFF TGTGCCAGCAGCCTAGAATCTCTCCGGAGTGACAATGAGCAGTTCTTC
TRBJ2-3 TRBV27 NA TRBD2 CASRSLAGNADTQYF TGTGCCAGCAGATCACTAGCGGGAAATGCGGATACGCAGTATTTT
TRBJ2-6 TRBV18 NA NA CASSPLVGSGANVLTF TGTGCCAGCTCACCCTTAGTGGGGTCCGGGGCCAACGTCCTGACTTTC
TRBJ1-1 TRBV6-2/TRBV6-3 NA NA CASSYARSNTEAFF TGTGCCAGCAGTTACGCGAGAAGCAACACTGAAGCTTTCTTT
TRBJ2-1 TRBV5-5 few NA CASSLVSGEDNEQFF TGTGCCAGCAGCCTCGTGTCGGGAGAAGATAATGAGCAGTTCTTC
TRBJ1-1 TRBV21-1 few NA CASSNSSQGSEAFF TGTGCCAGCAGCAACAGCTCACAGGGATCGGAAGCTTTCTTT
TRBJ2-5 TRBV5-4 few NA CASSLTTDQETQYF TGTGCCAGCAGCTTGACGACGGACCAAGAGACCCAGTACTTC
TRBJ1-3 TRBV20-1 NA NA CSARDSGNSGNTIYF TGCAGTGCTAGAGATAGCGGAAACTCTGGAAACACCATATATTTT
TRBJ2-1 TRBV7-9 few TRBD2 CASTRTGTSGSYNEQFF TGTGCCAGCACCCGAACCGGGACTAGCGGGAGCTACAATGAGCAGTTCTTC
TRBJ1-1 TRBV20-1 NA NA CSAREDPSPAFF TGCAGTGCTAGAGAGGACCCCTCTCCCGCTTTCTTT
TRBJ2-2 TRBV7-9 few TRBD2 CASSPSGSLTGELFF TGTGCCAGCAGCCCTAGCGGGAGCCTGACCGGGGAGCTGTTTTTT
TRBJ2-1 TRBV5-6 NA TRBD2 CASSSTAGDGPNEQFF TGTGCCAGCAGCTCTACCGCGGGAGACGGACCCAATGAGCAGTTCTTC
TRBJ1-1 TRBV3-1 NA NA CASSSMFTEAFF TGTGCCAGCAGCTCTATGTTTACTGAAGCTTTCTTT
TRBJ1-1 TRBV11-1 NA NA CASRNRGTGGTEAFF TGTGCCAGCAGAAATAGGGGGACGGGCGGCACTGAAGCTTTCTTT
TRBJ2-5 TRBV30 NA NA CAWSLGSRETQYF TGTGCCTGGAGTTTAGGGTCTCGTGAGACCCAGTACTTC
TRBJ2-6 TRBV29-1 many NA CSARDSLSSGANVLTF TGCAGCGCGCGAGACTCACTAAGCTCTGGGGCCAACGTCCTGACTTTC
TRBJ2-3 TRBV6-5 few TRBD2 CASSYGGSGTDTQYF TGTGCCAGCAGTTACGGCGGGAGCGGCACAGATACGCAGTATTTT
TRBJ2-1 TRBV4-3 few TRBD2 CASSQPPEVAGGLNEQFF TGCGCCAGCAGCCAACCCCCCGAGGTGGCGGGAGGGCTAAATGAGCAGTTCTTC
TRBJ2-3 TRBV9 NA TRBD2 CASSVLAGSGTDTQYF TGTGCCAGCAGCGTACTAGCGGGATCGGGCACAGATACGCAGTATTTT
TRBJ2-7 TRBV20-1 NA NA CSASGGHSYEQYF TGCAGTGCTTCCGGGGGGCACTCCTACGAGCAGTACTTC
TRBJ2-7 TRBV6-6 NA NA CASRSGAPYEQYF TGTGCCAGCAGGAGCGGAGCTCCCTACGAGCAGTACTTC
TRBJ1-5 TRBV5-1 many NA CASSPTVDSNQPQHF TGCGCCAGCAGCCCGACGGTAGATAGCAATCAGCCCCAGCATTTT
TRBJ2-7 TRBV6-1 many TRBD1 CASSHQQGGYEQYF TGTGCCAGCAGTCATCAACAGGGGGGCTACGAGCAGTACTTC
TRBJ1-5 TRBV6-6 NA TRBD1 CAITQGAGQPQHF TGTGCCATCACACAGGGGGCTGGCCAGCCCCAGCATTTT
TRBJ2-1 TRBV2 NA NA CASRGPKEGNEQFF TGTGCCAGCCGAGGACCAAAGGAAGGGAATGAGCAGTTCTTC